The clone carrying this TCR beta chain was seen many times. As yet, its antigen is unknown. This specimen belongs to a study of T cells in Graves' hyperthyroidism and ophthalmopathy. Study-wide results and limits: Most thyroid clonotypes expanded above 0.001 were also detected in blood.

The study left out patients who had uncontrolled infection, other autoimmune disease, pregnancy or lactation. The source material, RNA transcripts, was used to amplify TCR beta CDR3 regions. An initial round of RT-PCR targeting the TCR CDR3 relied on the HTBI primer set. TCRdb itself ran the multiplex PCR reads through MiXCR, one entry per CDR3 protein. The sample shows some 300,000 distinct CDR3 sequences, 13% of them seen only once. Germline CDR1 reads MDHEN; CDR2 reads SYDVKM. Trimming pared 6 bases from V and 4 bases from J, leaving 7 bases between. This CDR3 comprises 12 residues. The origin of this receptor is a woman younger than 45 with Graves' hyperthyroidism that later progressed to Graves' ophthalmopathy. This chain joins TRBV28 and TRBJ2-1; D gene uncertain. Sequencing was carried out using blood. CDR3: CASRTMYNEQFF. The CDR3 DNA reads as TGTGCCAGCAGGACGATGTACAATGAGCAGTTCTTC.